One sample yielded the 23 T cell receptor beta chains listed below, sequenced in a study of OX40 agonist ivuxolimab in advanced cancers. Here immunoSEQ multiplex PCR was the method, and the copy in TCRdb shows in-frame clones only, minus some. The table lists around 100,000 clones, 75% to 90% of them singletons. Sequenced here: CD4+ or CD8+ T cells sorted from blood, sampled in a trial of the OX40 agonist ivuxolimab. The receptors shown here come from an adult with an advanced solid tumor such as melanoma, head and neck, liver or kidney cancer.

DNA of the CDR3: TGTGCCAGCAGCCAGGCAGCGGGAGATAACGAGCAGTACTTC. Amino acid sequence: CASSQAAGDNEQYF. The chain links TRBV7-2 to TRBJ2-7, with 8 nucleotides matching TRBD2. CDR3 length equals 14 residues. Germline-derived CDR1 and CDR2 are SGHTA and FQGNSA. The ends lost 5 bases at V and 5 bases at J; junction bases unmatched: 8.

J is TRBJ2-5 and V is TRBV6-1; the D is unclear. This CDR3 is 13 amino acids long. V lost 2 bases and J lost 1, with 5 bases in between. CDR1 MNHNS and CDR2 SASEGT come from the germline V gene. CDR3 DNA: TGTGCCAGCAGTGAATCGCTCCAAGAGACCCAGTACTTC. Translation: CASSESLQETQYF.

This clone was found many times. DNA for the CDR3: TGTGCCAGCAGTTTAATAGTGGCTGGTCAGCCCCAGCATTTT. Its protein is CASSLIVAGQPQHF. The chain links TRBV28 to TRBJ1-5, with no clear D. Trimming left V 2 bases short and J 6 bases short, with 11 bases between. The CDR3 totals 14 residues. From germline, CDR1 is MDHEN and CDR2 SYDVKM.

The chain couples TRBV7-9 to TRBJ2-5; TRBD2 matches 7 bases. V lost 3 bases to trimming and J lost 8 bases; unmatched junction nucleotides: 6. The CDR3 loop spans 13 amino acids. CDR1 is SEHNR, CDR2 FQNEAQ, per germline (reference sequence). The CDR3 DNA reads TGTGCCAGCAGCTTGGATACTAGCGCCACCCAGTACTTC. It translates to CASSLDTSATQYF.

The CDR3 DNA follows: TGTGCCAGCAGCCACCTACTAGCGGGAGTGAACGAGCAGTACTTC. It specifies CASSHLLAGVNEQYF. The chain combines TRBV14 with TRBJ2-7; 11 bases align to TRBD2. Germline-derived CDR1 and CDR2 are SGHDN and FVKESK. The junction had 6 bases not matched to a gene; V was cut back by 3 bases and J by 5 bases. The CDR3 length is 15 residues.

CDR3 amino acids: CASSQVAEGVTTEAFF. In DNA form, the CDR3 reads TGTGCCAGCAGCCAAGTCGCCGAAGGGGTTACGACTGAAGCTTTCTTT. This rearrangement joins TRBV4-2 to TRBJ1-1; TRBD1 might be the D (5 bases). The germline CDR1 and CDR2 sequences are LGHNA and YNFKEQ. Trimming removed 1 base from V and 5 bases from J, with 17 bases in between. This CDR3 is built from 16 residues.

The chain uses TRBV28 and TRBJ2-7, with 10 bases matching TRBD2. Germline V gene data show CDR1 as MDHEN and CDR2 as SYDVKM. The length of the CDR3 is 14 residues. V shed 7 bases and J 6 bases; nucleotides not matched to a gene: 9. This CDR3 is CASIGLAGEVEQYF. The CDR3 DNA sequence: TGTGCCAGCATAGGCCTAGCGGGAGAGGTCGAGCAGTACTTC.

The rearrangement uses TRBV9 and TRBJ2-3, with D perhaps matching TRBD1 or TRBD2 (6 bases each). Trimming left V 1 base short and J 2 bases short, with 11 bases between. CDR1 and CDR2 (germline): SGDLS, YYNGEE. This CDR3 is built from 15 residues. The CDR3 sequence is CASSVRGGSTDTQYF. In DNA form, the CDR3 reads TGTGCCAGCAGCGTAAGAGGGGGGTCCACAGATACGCAGTATTTT.

The genes are TRBV30 and TRBJ2-2, with 7 bases aligning to TRBD1. Germline loops: CDR1 GTSNPN, CDR2 SVGIG (reference sequence). The CDR3 spans 14 residues. V trimming: 0 bases; J trimming: 6 bases; junction bases outside the gene matches: 4. The CDR3: CAWSVNTGAGELFF. CDR3 DNA sequence: TGTGCCTGGAGTGTAAATACAGGGGCCGGGGAGCTGTTTTTT.

This chain connects TRBV7-2 to TRBJ2-7; 11 bases map to TRBD1. Germline assignment: CDR1 SGHTA and CDR2 FQGNSA. The CDR3 totals 16 residues. The V gene end was trimmed by 0 bases and the J gene end by 3 bases; junction bases not matched to a gene: 4. This chain's CDR3 is CASSLAQGTGGYEQYF. The CDR3 DNA sequence: TGTGCCAGCAGCTTAGCGCAAGGGACAGGGGGCTACGAGCAGTACTTC.

This clone was observed once. This sequence joins TRBV7-2 and TRBJ2-1, with D perhaps TRBD1 (6 bases). This CDR3 comprises 15 residues. The V end lost 0 bases, the J end lost 7 bases, and 13 bases lay between the germline ends. Per germline, CDR1 SGHTA and CDR2 FQGNSA. The CDR3: CASSLAWAGENEQFF. CDR3 sequence (DNA): TGTGCCAGCAGCTTAGCATGGGCAGGGGAGAATGAGCAGTTCTTC.

The V and J genes are TRBV27 and TRBJ2-3; the match to TRBD2 covers 8 bases. Germline trimming cut 5 bases from V and 7 bases from J; bases unmatched to any gene: 11. The CDR3 consists of 15 residues. Germline V gene data show CDR1 as MNHEY and CDR2 as SMNVEV (reference sequence). The CDR3 loop is CASSLLAVRIHTQYF. Here the CDR3 DNA reads TGTGCCAGCAGTCTACTAGCGGTTCGGATTCATACGCAGTATTTT.

This sequence joins TRBV4-3 and TRBJ1-1; D unclear. The CDR3 consists of 15 residues. V was cut by 3 bases and J by 7 bases, with 18 bases left in between. Germline V gene data show CDR1 as LGHNA and CDR2 as YSLEER. The CDR3 protein is CASSHTSGRLGEAFF. The CDR3 region has the DNA TGCGCCAGCAGCCATACTTCCGGGAGGCTGGGTGAAGCTTTCTTT.

The rearrangement joins TRBV6-6 to TRBJ2-1; TRBD2 might be the D (6 bases). V lost 6 bases to trimming and J lost 8 bases, with 23 bases between them. The V gene's germline CDR1 is MNHNY and CDR2 SVGAGI (reference sequence). CDR3 length: 16 residues. CDR3 loop: CASRLPLASAGDEQFF. The DNA for the CDR3 is TGTGCCAGCAGGCTACCCCTAGCGAGCGCTGGGGATGAGCAGTTCTTC.

This clone was seen only once. V is TRBV30 and J is TRBJ1-5; TRBD1 agrees at 7 bases. Germline values: CDR1 GTSNPN, CDR2 SVGIG (reference sequence). J gave up 1 base and V 3 bases, and 9 bases lay outside the gene matches. The CDR3 is made up of 16 amino acids. The CDR3 loop is CAWRAAGGVSNQPQHF. In DNA, the CDR3 is TGTGCCTGGAGGGCTGCAGGGGGTGTCAGCAATCAGCCCCAGCATTTT.

The rearrangement joins TRBV4-1 to TRBJ1-1, with D tentatively TRBD1 (5 bases). Germline V lookup: CDR1 MGHRA, CDR2 YSYEKL. Between the trimmed V and J ends, which lost 1 base and 4 bases, there was a span of 13 bases. The CDR3 has 15 amino acids. CDR3 in DNA: TGCGCCAGCAGCCAAGTGGCCAGGGAAGGCACTGAAGCTTTCTTT. Translating it yields CASSQVAREGTEAFF.

V usage is TRBV11-3 and J usage is TRBJ2-1; the match to TRBD2 covers 15 bases. Germline CDR1 reads SGHNT; CDR2 reads YENEEA. Losses at the gene ends were 4 bases for V and 9 bases for J; bases not matched to a gene: 4. This CDR3 has 15 residues. The CDR3 loop is CASSSGTSGGTEQFF. The CDR3 DNA is TGTGCCAGCAGCTCCGGGACTAGCGGGGGGACTGAGCAGTTCTTC.

The rearrangement joins TRBV28 to TRBJ2-5; D is perhaps TRBD1 (5 bases). The CDR3 extends over 12 amino acids. V lost 8 bases and J 1 base, leaving 8 bases between the germline ends. Germline V lookup: CDR1 MDHEN, CDR2 SYDVKM. CDR3 nucleotides: TGTGCCAGCTCTAGGGGCCAAGAGACCCAGTACTTC. This sequence encodes CASSRGQETQYF. Full variable domain (outside the CDR3, taken from reference TRBV28 and TRBJ2-5): DVKVTQSSRYLVKRTGEKVFLECVQDMDHENMFWYRQDPGLGLRLIYFSYDVKMKEKGDIPEGYSVSREKKERFSLILESASTNQTSMYLCASSRGQETQYFGPGTRLLVL.

This chain connects TRBV7-2 to TRBJ2-2; D might be TRBD1 (6 bases). This CDR3 has 18 amino acids. The V and J ends lost 5 bases and 0 bases respectively, with 19 bases between them. Germline assignment: CDR1 SGHTA and CDR2 FQGNSA. This CDR3 reads CASSRVPTGHANTGELFF. In nucleotides, the CDR3 is TGTGCCAGCAGCCGAGTCCCGACAGGCCATGCGAACACCGGGGAGCTGTTTTTT.

V gene TRBV20-1 combines with J gene TRBJ1-1; D ambiguous. Looked up from germline, CDR1 is DFQATT and CDR2 is SNEGSKA (reference sequence). This CDR3 spans 11 amino acids. Trimming pared 3 bases from V and 6 bases from J, leaving 8 bases between. The CDR3 DNA is TGCAGTGCTAGCCCAGCGGCTGAAGCTTTCTTT. This codes for CSASPAAEAFF.

The chain is built from TRBV6-5 and TRBJ2-3; 7 bases are shared with TRBD2. The V segment lost 6 bases and the J segment 0 bases; nucleotides outside the gene matches: 6. CDR3 length: 15 residues. CDR1 is MNHEY and CDR2 is SVGAGI in the germline V gene. The CDR3 reads CASRSPSGSTDTQYF. Here the CDR3 DNA reads TGTGCCAGCAGGTCCCCTAGCGGAAGCACAGATACGCAGTATTTT.

The V gene is TRBV29-1, the J gene TRBJ2-1, with D possibly being TRBD2 (5 bases). CDR3 length: 16 amino acids. Trimming stripped 0 bases from V and 1 base from J, with 13 bases between. Germline lookup yields CDR1 SQVTM and CDR2 ANQGSEA. In nucleotides, the CDR3 is TGCAGCGTTGAAGAAGGAGGCGGACTTTCCTACAATGAGCAGTTCTTC. Translated: CSVEEGGGLSYNEQFF.

The chain's CDR3 is CASTGTSGWSSYNEQFF. In DNA, the CDR3 is TGTGCCAGCACCGGGACTAGCGGGTGGAGCTCCTACAATGAGCAGTTCTTC. The genes are TRBV19 and TRBJ2-1; 12 bases align to TRBD2. V trimming: 9 bases; J trimming: 0 bases; junction bases outside the gene matches: 9. The CDR3 extends over 17 amino acids. Germline V gene sequence: CDR1 LNHDA, CDR2 SQIVND (reference sequence). Together with reference TRBV19 and TRBJ2-1, the CDR3 gives the full variable domain: DGGITQSPKYLFRKEGQNVTLSCEQNLNHDAMYWYRQDPGQGLRLIYYSQIVNDFQKGDIAEGYSVSREKKESFPLTVTSAQKNPTAFYLCASTGTSGWSSYNEQFFGPGTRLTVL.